This T cell receptor (beta chain) derives from a study of blood T cell repertoires in COVID-19. The assay was immunoSEQ multiplex PCR, and TCRdb's table has in-frame clones only and misses some. The repertoire has about 370,000 clones, around 89% of them found once; the top ten carry approximately 1%. The V gene's germline CDR1 is MNHEY and CDR2 SMNVEV (reference sequence). The length of the CDR3 is 16 residues. Trimming shortened V by 5 bases and J by 2 bases, and 16 bases separated the two germline ends. This TCR was sampled from a man between 18 and 35 years old who had recovered from COVID-19. What was sequenced was PBMCs or T cells enriched from blood (not recorded which). This chain links TRBV27 with TRBJ1-5; D is unclear. CDR3 DNA sequence: TGTGCCAGCAGTGAGATCCGGAGCCTGGGCAATCAGCCCCAGCATTTT. Its translation: CASSEIRSLGNQPQHF.